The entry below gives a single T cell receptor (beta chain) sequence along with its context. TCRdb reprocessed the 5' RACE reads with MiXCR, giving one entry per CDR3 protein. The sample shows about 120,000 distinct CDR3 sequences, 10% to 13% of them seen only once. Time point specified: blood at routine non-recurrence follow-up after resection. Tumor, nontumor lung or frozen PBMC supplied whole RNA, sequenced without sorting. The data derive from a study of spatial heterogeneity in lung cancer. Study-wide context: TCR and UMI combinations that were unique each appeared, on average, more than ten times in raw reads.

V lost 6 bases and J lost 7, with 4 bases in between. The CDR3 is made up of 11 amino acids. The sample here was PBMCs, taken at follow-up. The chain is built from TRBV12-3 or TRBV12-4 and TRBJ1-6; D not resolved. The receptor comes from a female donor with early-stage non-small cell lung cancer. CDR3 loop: CASRLNSPLHF. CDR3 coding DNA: TGTGCCAGCAGGCTAAATTCACCCCTCCACTTT.